The next 3 T cell receptor beta chains were all read from a single sample in a study of T cells in localized non-small cell lung cancer. Only in-frame clones appear in the TCRdb table, and some are missing; sequencing was by immunoSEQ multiplex PCR. In the table there are under 55,000 clones, roughly 80% of which are singletons. Sequencing used PBMCs, obtained before any cancer treatment. The receptors originated from a woman aged 35 to 69 with stage II lung adenocarcinoma.

The CDR3 coding sequence is TGTGCCAGTGCCTTGTGGCAGGAAGGCTCTGGCTACACCTTC. This gives the protein CASALWQEGSGYTF. This chain connects TRBV19 to TRBJ1-2; D unclear. In germline, CDR1 is LNHDA, CDR2 SQIVND (reference sequence). CDR3 length equals 14 residues. The V end was cut by 8 bases, the J end by 7 bases, with 20 bases between. Full variable domain (missing parts from reference TRBV19 and TRBJ1-2): DGGITQSPKYLFRKEGQNVTLSCEQNLNHDAMYWYRQDPGQGLRLIYYSQIVNDFQKGDIAEGYSVSREKKESFPLTVTSAQKNPTAFYLCASALWQEGSGYTFGSGTRLTVV.

This clone has a handful of counts. The chain couples TRBV6-1 to TRBJ2-1; D is unclear. Germline assignment: CDR1 MNHNS and CDR2 SASEGT. The V gene lost 8 bases and the J gene lost 5 bases, with 10 bases spanning the gap. The CDR3 sequence is 12 residues long. CDR3 bases: TGTGCCAGCCTAGGAACAAACAATGAGCAGTTCTTC. Encoded protein: CASLGTNNEQFF.

The sample holds many counts of this clone. V usage is TRBV28 and J usage is TRBJ1-5; a weak D match, TRBD1 (6 bases). The CDR3 loop spans 18 amino acids. The germline gives CDR1 MDHEN, CDR2 SYDVKM. V was cut by 6 bases and J by 0 bases, with 21 bases left in between. As DNA, the CDR3 is TGTGCCAGCAGAGTTTTCCCTGAACAGGGTCATAGCAATCAGCCCCAGCATTTT. Its translation is CASRVFPEQGHSNQPQHF.